Listed below are T cell receptor beta chains from one sample, sequenced in a study of cytomegalovirus exposure and HLA in healthy donors. TCRdb keeps only in-frame clones here, not all; method: immunoSEQ multiplex PCR. The table records over 45,000 clones, around 78% of them present only once. Sequenced sample: PBMCs. These receptors all stem from a female donor in good health and CMV-seronegative. The CDR3 runs from the conserved cysteine through the conserved F or W. The D gene is left open where the match is weak. Not every row has a clone size; where given, it reads once, few, many or a size class.

clone_size	d_call	v_call	j_call	cdr3_aa	cdr3_nt
.	TRBD1	TRBV7-9	TRBJ2-3	CASSLGGTGRTDTQYF	TGTGCCAGCAGCTTAGGGGGGACAGGACGCACAGATACGCAGTATTTT
.	TRBD1	TRBV4-1	TRBJ1-2	CASSQATGDYGYTF	TGCGCCAGCAGCCAAGCGACAGGGGACTATGGCTACACCTTC
.	.	TRBV11-2	TRBJ1-5	CASSLVGGQPQHF	TGTGCCAGCAGCCTAGTGGGGGGTCAGCCCCAGCATTTT
.	.	TRBV4-3	TRBJ2-7	CASSQGWTASYEQYF	TGCGCCAGCAGCCAGGGCTGGACAGCCAGCTACGAGCAGTACTTC
few	.	TRBV2	TRBJ1-5	CASSTQGNQPQHF	TGTGCCAGCAGTACACAGGGCAATCAGCCCCAGCATTTT
.	TRBD1	TRBV19	TRBJ1-1	CASSLRLGQGGPEAFF	TGTGCCAGTAGTCTCCGACTAGGACAGGGAGGACCTGAAGCTTTCTTT
.	TRBD1	TRBV30	TRBJ1-2	CAWTTGTVLNYGYTF	TGTGCCTGGACCACCGGGACAGTGCTTAACTATGGCTACACCTTC
.	TRBD1	TRBV30	TRBJ1-3	CAWRPGQGENTIYF	TGTGCCTGGCGGCCCGGACAGGGAGAAAACACCATATATTTT
.	.	TRBV6-1	TRBJ2-7	CASTAGRILYEQYF	TGTGCCAGCACGGCAGGGAGGATTTTGTACGAGCAGTACTTC
.	TRBD1	TRBV7-9	TRBJ2-2	CAIKYRGVPGELFF	TGTGCCATAAAATACAGGGGTGTTCCCGGGGAGCTGTTTTTT
.	.	TRBV29-1	TRBJ2-1	CSVEVVRGDEQFF	TGCAGCGTTGAAGTCGTCAGAGGCGATGAGCAGTTCTTC
.	TRBD1	TRBV13	TRBJ2-1	CASRRQGSEQFF	TGTGCCAGCAGGCGACAGGGATCTGAGCAGTTCTTC
.	TRBD1	TRBV12-5	TRBJ2-5	CASGWGQGGDETQYF	TGTGCTAGTGGTTGGGGACAGGGAGGAGACGAGACCCAGTACTTC
.	.	TRBV9	TRBJ1-2	CASSVDSLTESYTF	TGTGCCAGCAGCGTAGATAGTCTGACGGAGAGCTACACCTTC
.	TRBD1	TRBV6-1	TRBJ2-1	CASSEGGQGGGGLREQFF	TGTGCCAGCAGTGAAGGGGGACAGGGAGGAGGGGGCCTTCGTGAGCAGTTCTTC
few	.	TRBV29-1	TRBJ2-3	CSVKRWGLTDTQYF	TGCAGCGTTAAAAGGTGGGGGCTCACAGATACGCAGTATTTT
.	TRBD2	TRBV6-1	TRBJ2-1	CASSGWTSGGSNEQFF	TGTGCCAGCAGTGGATGGACTAGCGGGGGGAGCAATGAGCAGTTCTTC
.	TRBD2	TRBV11-2	TRBJ2-2	CASSPGLVPGELFF	TGTGCCAGCAGCCCGGGACTAGTCCCCGGGGAGCTGTTTTTT
.	TRBD2	TRBV9	TRBJ2-7	CASSVDSRGGGYEQYF	TGTGCCAGCAGCGTAGATTCGCGGGGGGGCGGTTACGAGCAGTACTTC
once	.	TRBV30	TRBJ1-5	CAWSGQGHQPQHF	TGTGCCTGGAGTGGGCAGGGCCATCAGCCCCAGCATTTT
.	.	TRBV19	TRBJ1-5	CASRLDRFNQPQHF	TGTGCCAGTAGGCTCGACAGGTTTAATCAGCCCCAGCATTTT
.	.	TRBV7-8	TRBJ1-5	CASSFLGQGGNQPQHF	TGTGCCAGCAGCTTCCTGGGACAAGGAGGCAATCAGCCCCAGCATTTT
.	TRBD2	TRBV7-2	TRBJ2-3	CASSLMIAGGRLTDTQYF	TGTGCCAGCAGCTTAATGATAGCGGGGGGCCGTCTCACAGATACGCAGTATTTT
.	.	TRBV6-1	TRBJ1-2	CASSEAGSGGYTF	TGTGCCAGCAGTGAAGCGGGCAGTGGGGGCTACACCTTC
.	.	TRBV15	TRBJ1-4	CATSRTLLMSEKLFF	TGTGCCACCAGCAGAACTTTACTAATGTCTGAAAAACTGTTTTTT
.	.	TRBV6-5	TRBJ1-1	CASRSTGFTEAFF	TGTGCCAGCAGATCTACAGGGTTTACTGAAGCTTTCTTT
.	TRBD2	TRBV7-3	TRBJ2-3	CASSLAGGRGDTQYF	TGTGCCAGCAGCTTAGCGGGGGGGAGAGGAGATACGCAGTATTTT
few	TRBD2	TRBV4-1	TRBJ2-7	CASSPLAGGSYEQYF	TGCGCCAGCAGCCCACTAGCGGGGGGTTCCTACGAGCAGTACTTC
.	TRBD1	TRBV11-2	TRBJ1-2	CASSEDRVGGYTF	TGTGCCAGCAGCGAGGACAGGGTCGGCGGCTACACCTTC
once	.	TRBV5-1	TRBJ2-1	CASSSTGFQRGDEQFF	TGCGCCAGCAGCTCCACGGGGTTCCAACGCGGCGATGAGCAGTTCTTC
.	.	TRBV5-1	TRBJ1-1	CASSLVAGNTEAFF	TGCGCCAGCAGCTTGGTGGCAGGGAATACTGAAGCTTTCTTT
few	TRBD1	TRBV7-9	TRBJ2-7	CASSSWDRGPDEQYF	TGTGCCAGCAGCTCCTGGGACAGGGGACCCGACGAGCAGTACTTC
.	.	TRBV9	TRBJ2-3	CATTPTTGGQDTQYF	TGTGCCACCACCCCCACGACGGGGGGACAAGATACGCAGTATTTT
.	.	TRBV5-1	TRBJ2-6	CASSLVGHGANVLTF	TGCGCCAGCAGCTTGGTTGGGCATGGGGCCAACGTCCTGACTTTC
.	.	TRBV20-1	TRBJ1-2	CSATGTSSYTF	TGCAGTGCGACCGGGACTAGTAGCTACACCTTC
.	.	TRBV5-1	TRBJ1-1	CASRFTPGTEAFF	TGCGCCAGCAGGTTCACTCCGGGGACTGAAGCTTTCTTT
.	.	TRBV4-3	TRBJ2-3	CASSQDIPDTQYF	TGCGCCAGCAGCCAAGATATCCCAGATACGCAGTATTTT
.	.	TRBV5-1	TRBJ1-1	CASSLGGVTEAFF	TGCGCCAGCAGCTTGGGGGGGGTGACTGAAGCTTTCTTT
.	.	TRBV19	TRBJ1-5	CASSIKFTGYNQPQHF	TGTGCCAGTAGTATCAAATTCACAGGGTATAATCAGCCCCAGCATTTT
.	TRBD1	TRBV2	TRBJ1-1	CASSAGQGLGEAFF	TGTGCCAGCAGTGCCGGACAGGGGTTAGGTGAAGCTTTCTTT
.	TRBD1	TRBV7-8	TRBJ2-2	CASSSRTGGGTGELFF	TGTGCCAGCAGCTCGAGGACAGGGGGCGGCACCGGGGAGCTGTTTTTT
.	.	TRBV10-2	TRBJ1-4	CASSYEQGNEKLFF	TGCGCCAGCAGTTATGAACAGGGTAATGAAAAACTGTTTTTT
few	TRBD1	TRBV6-5	TRBJ2-7	CASTSRDRNSYEQYF	TGTGCCAGCACTTCCCGGGACAGGAATTCCTACGAGCAGTACTTC
.	.	TRBV10-3	TRBJ2-7	CASQPGNYEQYF	TGTGCCTCTCAACCCGGGAACTACGAGCAGTACTTC
.	TRBD1	TRBV6-5	TRBJ1-2	CASSYYGTGTNYGYTF	TGTGCCAGCAGTTACTATGGGACAGGGACTAACTATGGCTACACCTTC
.	TRBD1	TRBV6-5	TRBJ1-2	CASSYQDRGRNGYTF	TGTGCCAGCAGTTACCAGGACAGGGGTAGAAATGGCTACACCTTC
.	TRBD2	TRBV5-4	TRBJ2-5	CASSGGGLAGGGETQYF	TGTGCCAGCAGCGGCGGGGGACTAGCGGGGGGTGGGGAGACCCAGTACTTC
.	.	TRBV7-9	TRBJ2-6	CASSDGQASGANVLTF	TGTGCCAGCAGCGATGGACAAGCCTCTGGGGCCAACGTCCTGACTTTC
.	TRBD2	TRBV4-3	TRBJ2-7	CASRKGLARSYEQYF	TGCGCCAGCAGGAAGGGACTAGCGCGCTCCTACGAGCAGTACTTC
.	.	TRBV6-1	TRBJ1-5	CASSFDQPQHF	TGTGCCAGCAGTTTCGATCAGCCCCAGCATTTT
.	.	TRBV19	TRBJ2-2	CASSIWRGSNTGELFF	TGTGCCAGTAGTATCTGGAGGGGATCGAACACCGGGGAGCTGTTTTTT
.	TRBD1	TRBV18	TRBJ2-1	CASSPGQGSNNEQFF	TGTGCCAGCTCACCCGGACAGGGTTCGAACAATGAGCAGTTCTTC
few	.	TRBV6-5	TRBJ1-2	CASSEAKGGGYTF	TGTGCCAGCAGTGAAGCGAAGGGAGGGGGCTACACCTTC